This T cell receptor beta chain was found in a study of blood T cell repertoires in COVID-19. The CDR3 covers 12 residues. Trimming took 0 bases from V and 11 from J; bases not matched to a gene: 4. The germline V gene encodes CDR1 GTSNPN and CDR2 SVGIG (reference sequence). Per the authors' pipeline: Estimated nucleated cell counts came from reference gene primer amplification. Assay used: immunoSEQ multiplex PCR; TCRdb lists only in-frame clones, some missing. That table supplies the V and J calls and clone size; D and trimming were determined from the DNA. This table holds some 350,000 clones, 89% found once.

The source material was peripheral blood. The clonotype originates from a woman younger than 45 with COVID-19, enrolled during active disease. This chain links TRBV30 with TRBJ1-1; TRBD1 matches at 9 bases. The CDR3 sequence: CAWSVQGANAFF. The CDR3 bases are TGTGCCTGGAGTGTACAGGGGGCGAATGCTTTCTTT. The full variable domain, its missing parts supplied by reference TRBV30 and TRBJ1-1, is SQTIHQWPATLVQPVGSPLSLECTVEGTSNPNLYWYRQAAGRGLQLLFYSVGIGQISSEVPQNLSASRPQDRQFILSSKKLLLSDSGFYLCAWSVQGANAFFGQGTRLTVV.